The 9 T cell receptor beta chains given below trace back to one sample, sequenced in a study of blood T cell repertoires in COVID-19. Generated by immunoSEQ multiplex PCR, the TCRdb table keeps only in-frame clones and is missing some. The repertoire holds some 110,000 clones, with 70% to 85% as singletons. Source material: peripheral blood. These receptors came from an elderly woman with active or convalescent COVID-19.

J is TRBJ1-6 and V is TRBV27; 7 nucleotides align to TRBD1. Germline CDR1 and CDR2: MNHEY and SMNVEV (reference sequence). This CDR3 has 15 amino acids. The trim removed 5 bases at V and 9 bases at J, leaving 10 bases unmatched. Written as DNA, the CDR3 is TGTGCCAGCAGTCAACAGGGGATAATAGGTTCACCCCTCCACTTT. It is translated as CASSQQGIIGSPLHF.

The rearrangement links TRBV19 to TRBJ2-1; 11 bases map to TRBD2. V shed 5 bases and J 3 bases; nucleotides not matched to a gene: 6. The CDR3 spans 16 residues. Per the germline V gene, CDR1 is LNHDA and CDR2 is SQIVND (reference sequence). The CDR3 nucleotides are TGTGCCAGTAGTCCTCCCGGGACTAGCGGCTACAATGAGCAGTTCTTC. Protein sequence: CASSPPGTSGYNEQFF.

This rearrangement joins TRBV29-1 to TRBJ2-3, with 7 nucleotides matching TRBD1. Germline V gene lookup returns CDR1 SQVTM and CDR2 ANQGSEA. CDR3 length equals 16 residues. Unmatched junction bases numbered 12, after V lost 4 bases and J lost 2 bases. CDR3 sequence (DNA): TGCAGCGTTGGTTTTTCTGGACAGGTCCCCACAGATACGCAGTATTTT. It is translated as CSVGFSGQVPTDTQYF.

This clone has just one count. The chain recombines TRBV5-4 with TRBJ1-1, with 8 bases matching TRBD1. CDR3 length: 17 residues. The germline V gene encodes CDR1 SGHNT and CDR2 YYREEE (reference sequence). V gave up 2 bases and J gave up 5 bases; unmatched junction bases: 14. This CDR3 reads CASSFAGTGGVRTEAFF. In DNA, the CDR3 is TGTGCCAGCAGCTTCGCTGGGACAGGTGGAGTGAGGACTGAAGCTTTCTTT.

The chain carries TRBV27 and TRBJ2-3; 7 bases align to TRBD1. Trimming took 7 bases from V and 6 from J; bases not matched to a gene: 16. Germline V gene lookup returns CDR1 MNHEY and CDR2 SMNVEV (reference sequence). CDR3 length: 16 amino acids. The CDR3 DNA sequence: TGTGCCAGCAACTCAAGATGGGACAGAGTGTCCGATACGCAGTATTTT. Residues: CASNSRWDRVSDTQYF.

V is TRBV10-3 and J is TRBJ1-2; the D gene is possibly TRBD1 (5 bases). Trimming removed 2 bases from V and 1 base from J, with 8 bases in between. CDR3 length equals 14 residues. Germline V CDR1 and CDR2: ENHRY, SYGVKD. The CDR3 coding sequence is TGTGCCATCAGTGAGGACAGAGATAACTATGGCTACACCTTC. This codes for CAISEDRDNYGYTF.

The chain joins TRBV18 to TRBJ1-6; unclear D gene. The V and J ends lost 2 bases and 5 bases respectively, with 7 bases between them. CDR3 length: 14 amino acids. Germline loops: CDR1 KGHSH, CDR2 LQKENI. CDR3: CASSPGLNNSPLHF. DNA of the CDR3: TGTGCCAGCTCACCAGGACTCAATAATTCACCCCTCCACTTT.

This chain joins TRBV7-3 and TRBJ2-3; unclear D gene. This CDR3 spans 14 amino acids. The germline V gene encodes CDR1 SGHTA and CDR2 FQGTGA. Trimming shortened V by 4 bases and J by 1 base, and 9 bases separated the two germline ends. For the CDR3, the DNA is TGTGCCAGCAGCTCGCGAGGTGGCACAGATACGCAGTATTTT. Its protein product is CASSSRGGTDTQYF.

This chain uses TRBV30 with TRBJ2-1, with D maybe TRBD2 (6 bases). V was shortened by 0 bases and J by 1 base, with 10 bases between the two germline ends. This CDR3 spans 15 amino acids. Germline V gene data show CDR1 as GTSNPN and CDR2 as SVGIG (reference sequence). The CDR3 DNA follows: TGTGCCTGGAGTGTCATACTAGCTTCCTACAATGAGCAGTTCTTC. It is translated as CAWSVILASYNEQFF. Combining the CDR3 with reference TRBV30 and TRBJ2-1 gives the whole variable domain SQTIHQWPATLVQPVGSPLSLECTVEGTSNPNLYWYRQAAGRGLQLLFYSVGIGQISSEVPQNLSASRPQDRQFILSSKKLLLSDSGFYLCAWSVILASYNEQFFGPGTRLTVL.